This record looks at one TCR beta chain sequence and its context. Its target is not known. Being one base from a much bigger clone, this may be a read error. This CDR3 is missing its conserved last phenylalanine or tryptophan, likely due to a read error. Losses at the gene ends were 0 bases for V and 1 base for J; bases not matched to a gene: 6. Looked up from germline, CDR1 is SGDLS and CDR2 is YYNGEE. The CDR3 contains 17 residues. iRepertoire HTBI primers and Arm-PCR of CDR3 regions built TCR beta libraries. Study processing details: The samples yielded 55 to 75 TRBV and around 15 TRBJ segments. TCRdb reanalysed the multiplex PCR reads using MiXCR and keeps one entry per CDR3 protein. The V and J calls were determined by TCRdb, not by the authors. This sample carries around 250,000 distinct CDR3 sequences, around 20% of them seen once, and the ten largest clones take about 20%. These data originate in a study of regulatory T cells in long-lasting Graves disease. The overall study: Newly diagnosed Graves' patients took antithyroid drugs under 3 months. Study results and caveats: There was favoring of TRBV28, TRBJ1-2 and TRBJ2-5 in persistent disease.

Time point indicated: newly diagnosed GD, antithyroid drugs for less than 3 months. Generation of the TCR library employed RNA extracted from PBMCs. The TCR originated in a female donor with Graves disease. The chain combines TRBV9 with TRBJ2-2; 7 positions agree with TRBD2. The material sequenced was peripheral blood mononuclear cells (PBMCs), taken at new diagnosis, from a patient treated with antithyroid drugs. In DNA, the CDR3 is TGTGCCAGCAGCGTAGCCCTGGGAGGGCTGAACACCGGGGAGCTGTTTTCT. Its protein is CASSVALGGLNTGELFS.